This entry describes one T cell receptor (beta chain). Its antigen is still unknown. Trimming pared 0 bases from V and 3 bases from J, leaving 13 bases between. The germline V gene encodes CDR1 LGHDT and CDR2 YNNKEL (reference sequence). This CDR3 is 16 amino acids long. The sample comes from a study of T cell responses to AZD1222 COVID-19 vaccine. Overall study results and limits: Dominant at 160-218 and 743-854, vaccine-associated CD4 TCRs also spanned spike. Seropositivity was recorded at baseline in only six AZD1222 recipients. It should be noted that donors were predominantly white British and more often female, and clonal diversity was possibly underestimated. Repertoires were obtained solely post-peak T cell response.

Sequencing used immunoSEQ multiplex PCR; TCRdb keeps in-frame clones, though not all of them. The repertoire includes fewer than 200,000 clones, around 94% of them detected once, and under 2% sits in the top ten. This TCR was sampled from an adult who received the AZD1222 COVID-19 vaccine. Material: peripheral blood, obtained 28 days after the second AZD1222 dose. This chain joins TRBV3-1 (or the pseudogene TRBV3-2) and TRBJ2-3; maybe TRBD2 (5 bases). The CDR3 region is CASSQDAGGLTDTQYF. The CDR3 bases are TGTGCCAGCAGCCAAGATGCCGGCGGGTTAACAGATACGCAGTATTTT.